The 29 T cell receptor beta chains below all came from one sample that was sequenced in a study of blood T cells in healthy people across ages. Alongside a J-beta primer mix, a sample-barcoded 5' primer served in a second PCR lasting about 7 to 11 cycles. TCRdb re-called the 5' RACE reads with MiXCR, one entry per CDR3 protein. This table holds about 590,000 distinct CDR3 sequences, 25% to 30% found once. What was sequenced was blood. All receptors come from a woman older than 75 in good health.

The rearrangement joins TRBV4-3 to TRBJ1-1; 7 nucleotides agree with TRBD1. This CDR3 has 14 amino acids. V shed 6 bases and J 3 bases; nucleotides not matched to a gene: 7. Germline assignment: CDR1 LGHNA and CDR2 YSLEER. The CDR3 loop reads CASSLDDRDTEAFF. CDR3 DNA: TGCGCCAGCAGTCTCGACGACAGGGACACTGAAGCTTTCTTT.

This clonotype was found a few times. A single base separates this from a much larger clone, so it may be a read error. The rearrangement joins TRBV27 to TRBJ1-6; D possibly corresponds to TRBD1 (5 bases). Germline CDR1 MNHEY, CDR2 SMNVEV (reference sequence). The CDR3 is made up of 15 amino acids. CDR3 in DNA: TGTGCCAGCAGACAACAGCAGGGTGGAAGTTCACCCCCCCACTTT. Translated, it gives CASRQQQGGSSPPHF.

In its sample, this clonotype was seen many times. The J gene is TRBJ2-1, the V gene TRBV9; TRBD2 matches at 9 bases. Trimming at V came to 3 bases and at J to 8 bases, leaving 12 bases not matched to a gene. There are 16 residues in the CDR3. Germline V gives CDR1 SGDLS, CDR2 YYNGEE. The CDR3 sequence: CASSAQLGLARDEQFF. In DNA form, the CDR3 reads TGTGCCAGCAGCGCCCAACTCGGACTAGCGAGGGATGAGCAGTTCTTC.

This clonotype has a handful of counts. The CDR3 bases are TGCGCCAGCAAGGAAGCGGGGGGCGAGACCGGGGAGCTGTTTTTT. It codes for CASKEAGGETGELFF. The V call is TRBV5-1, the J call TRBJ2-2; 9 nucleotides agree with TRBD2. The CDR3 is 15 amino acids. Germline lookup yields CDR1 SGHRS and CDR2 YFSETQ. V was pared by 6 bases and J by 5 bases, with 8 bases of the junction left unmatched.

Comment on this clonotype: A read error may explain this, as a much larger clone is one base away. The chain employs TRBV30 and TRBJ2-6, with 7 bases fitting TRBD2. The CDR3 spans 13 residues. Germline loops: CDR1 GTSNPN, CDR2 SVGIG (reference sequence). As DNA, the CDR3 is TGTGCCAGGAGCGGGGCTGGGGCCAACGTCCTGACTTTC. It yields the protein CARSGAGANVLTF.

The gene calls are TRBV12-3 or TRBV12-4 and TRBJ2-3; D possibly corresponds to TRBD2 (7 bases). This CDR3 comprises 16 residues. The germline V and J ends were trimmed by 6 bases and 4 bases, with 20 bases remaining between them. CDR3 DNA sequence: TGTGCCAGCAGCCCCATAGGGGGAACTAGCGCAGATACGCAGTATTTT. Encoded protein: CASSPIGGTSADTQYF.

This clonotype was detected ten times or more. V and J are TRBV7-9 and TRBJ2-1, with TRBD2 identical over 11 bases. There are 18 residues in the CDR3. Losses at the gene ends were 2 bases for V and 9 bases for J; bases not matched to a gene: 15. Germline CDR1 and CDR2: SEHNR and FQNEAQ (reference sequence). The CDR3 DNA sequence: TGTGCCAGCAGCTTACCCCCCCGACTAGCGGGGTCGGGCGGTGAGCAGTTCTTC. This sequence encodes CASSLPPRLAGSGGEQFF.

This chain connects TRBV4-1 to TRBJ2-4; 7 positions agree with TRBD1. The DNA end lines up better with TRBJ2-7; the J call may be wrong. The CDR3 contains 15 residues. Germline V gene lookup returns CDR1 MGHRA and CDR2 YSYEKL. DNA for the CDR3: TGCGCCAGCAGCCCAACAGGGGACGGACCTTACGAGCAGTACTTC. As protein: CASSPTGDGPYEQYF.

This clonotype has at least ten counts. This chain joins TRBV7-2 and TRBJ2-7, with a tentative D call TRBD1 (6 bases). The CDR3 length is 13 residues. V was pared by 4 bases and J by 3 bases, with 10 bases between. Germline V lookup: CDR1 SGHTA, CDR2 FQGNSA. The CDR3 reads CASSSSQGYEQYF. CDR3 coding DNA: TGTGCCAGCAGCTCCTCACAGGGCTACGAGCAGTACTTC.

The chain carries TRBV12-3 or TRBV12-4 and TRBJ1-2; 8 bases are shared with TRBD1. V lost 4 bases and J lost 8; bases outside the gene matches: 9. CDR3 length: 14 residues. The CDR3 DNA follows: TGTGCCAGCAGTTGGGGACAGGCTTGTGGCGGCTACACCTTC. The encoded protein is CASSWGQACGGYTF.

This chain connects TRBV25-1 to TRBJ2-2; D could derive from TRBD1 or TRBD2 (6 bases each). This CDR3 has 14 residues. The germline gives CDR1 MGHDK, CDR2 SYGVNS. V lost 4 bases and J 5 bases, leaving 11 bases between the germline ends. The chain's CDR3 is CASSATGATGELFF. DNA for the CDR3: TGTGCCAGCAGTGCGACGGGGGCGACCGGGGAGCTGTTTTTT.

The chain uses TRBV7-9 and TRBJ2-7; possibly TRBD1 for D (6 bases). Germline V CDR1 and CDR2: SEHNR, FQNEAQ (reference sequence). Trimming cost V 0 bases and J 6 bases, with 21 bases left between them. The CDR3 spans 17 residues. Here the CDR3 DNA reads TGTGCCAGCAGCTTAGCGACAGGTAGGGGCCGGAGTAGCGAGCAGTACTTC. Protein product: CASSLATGRGRSSEQYF. Combining the CDR3 with reference TRBV7-9 and TRBJ2-7 gives the whole variable domain DTGVSQNPRHKITKRGQNVTFRCDPISEHNRLYWYRQTLGQGPEFLTYFQNEAQLEKSRLLSDRFSAERPKGSFSTLEIQRTEQGDSAMYLCASSLATGRGRSSEQYFGPGTRLTVT.

This clonotype was recorded many times. This rearrangement joins TRBV27 to TRBJ2-1, with TRBD2 identical over 9 bases. This CDR3 has 14 amino acids. The ends lost 3 bases at V and 4 bases at J; junction bases unmatched: 1. Germline V gives CDR1 MNHEY, CDR2 SMNVEV (reference sequence). The CDR3 reads CASSFLAGYNEQFF. The CDR3 region has the DNA TGTGCCAGCAGTTTCCTAGCGGGGTACAATGAGCAGTTCTTC.

The chain joins TRBV7-9 to TRBJ2-7; 7 bases are shared with TRBD2. With 4 bases clipped from V and 2 bases from J, the junction kept 8 bases outside the gene matches. Germline lookup yields CDR1 SEHNR and CDR2 FQNEAQ (reference sequence). This CDR3 is built from 15 residues. The CDR3 region has the DNA TGTGCCAGCAGCTCCCGGGCGGGGGAACCCTACGAGCAGTACTTC. Translation gives CASSSRAGEPYEQYF. Variable domain in full (rest from reference TRBV7-9 and TRBJ2-7): DTGVSQNPRHKITKRGQNVTFRCDPISEHNRLYWYRQTLGQGPEFLTYFQNEAQLEKSRLLSDRFSAERPKGSFSTLEIQRTEQGDSAMYLCASSSRAGEPYEQYFGPGTRLTVT.

The rearrangement joins TRBV5-1 to TRBJ2-1; 13 nucleotides align to TRBD2. The CDR3 is 15 residues long. The germline CDR1 and CDR2 sequences are SGHRS and YFSETQ. Trimming removed 2 bases from V and 10 bases from J; junction bases left unmatched: 6. In DNA, the CDR3 is TGCGCCAGCAGCTTTTCTGGACTAGCGGGAGTCGAGCAGTTCTTC. It specifies CASSFSGLAGVEQFF.

J is TRBJ2-1 and V is TRBV24-1; 7 bases are shared with TRBD2. V shed 0 bases and J 1 base; nucleotides not matched to a gene: 2. CDR1 is KGHDR and CDR2 is SFDVKD in the germline V gene. The CDR3 runs 16 residues. CDR3 coding DNA: TGTGCCACCAGTGATTTGCTAGCGGAGTCCTACAATGAGCAGTTCTTC. This translates into CATSDLLAESYNEQFF.

This clonotype has a handful of counts. The CDR3 DNA reads TGTGCCAGCAGCCGTTTTGGACAGCCCTATGGCTACACCTTC. This translates into CASSRFGQPYGYTF. The chain is built from TRBV28 and TRBJ1-2; D may be TRBD1 (6 bases). CDR1 is MDHEN and CDR2 is SYDVKM in the germline V gene. V lost 6 bases and J 4 bases, leaving 15 bases between the germline ends. The CDR3 extends over 14 amino acids.

This clonotype was recorded at least ten times. V usage is TRBV20-1 and J usage is TRBJ2-5, with no clear D. V was clipped by 0 bases and J by 10 bases, with 18 bases between them. Per the germline V gene, CDR1 is DFQATT and CDR2 is SNEGSKA (reference sequence). The CDR3 has 14 residues. The CDR3 sequence: CSARDLRPFPSQYF. The CDR3 DNA follows: TGCAGTGCTAGAGATCTACGACCTTTTCCCAGCCAGTACTTC.

At least ten counts were recorded for this clonotype. CDR3 region: CASSVAGTSGGRTDTQYF. As DNA, the CDR3 is TGCGCCAGCAGCGTCGCCGGGACTAGCGGGGGGCGCACAGATACGCAGTATTTT. The chain links TRBV5-1 to TRBJ2-3; 15 positions match TRBD2. The CDR3 loop spans 18 amino acids. Per the germline V gene, CDR1 is SGHRS and CDR2 is YFSETQ. The J segment lost 1 base and the V segment lost 4 bases, leaving 7 bases of the junction unmatched.

The J gene is TRBJ1-2, the V gene TRBV6-1; D is unclear. V shed 6 bases and J shed 7 bases, with 24 bases lying between them. This CDR3 has 16 residues. Germline loops: CDR1 MNHNS, CDR2 SASEGT. The CDR3 bases are TGTGCCAGCAGACAAGATCCCAGCAGCATGCGCTCTGGCTACACCTTC. The encoded protein is CASRQDPSSMRSGYTF.

This clonotype was seen at least ten times. The chain carries TRBV20-1 and TRBJ2-1, with 7 bases aligning to TRBD2. The ends lost 1 base at V and 3 bases at J; junction bases unmatched: 3. CDR3 length: 14 amino acids. The germline V gene has CDR1 DFQATT and CDR2 SNEGSKA (reference sequence). This CDR3 is CSARGLADYNEQFF. The CDR3 DNA is TGCAGTGCTAGAGGTCTAGCGGACTACAATGAGCAGTTCTTC.

This clonotype has a handful of counts. This may be a read error, as it is one base from a much larger clone. This rearrangement joins TRBV12-3 or TRBV12-4 to TRBJ2-5, with D tentatively TRBD2 (5 bases). The tail of the sequence fits TRBJ2-1 better, so the J call may be wrong. The CDR3 has 14 amino acids. CDR3 sequence (DNA): TGTGCCAGCAGTTTGTCGCCGGTGGAGGAGACCCAGTTCTTC. Its protein is CASSLSPVEETQFF.

This clonotype was picked up many times. The chain couples TRBV6-5 to TRBJ2-1; a possible D gene is TRBD1 (6 bases). Germline assignment: CDR1 MNHEY and CDR2 SVGAGI. The CDR3 is 14 residues long. Trimming left V 6 bases short and J 4 bases short, with 13 bases between. CDR3 residues: CASSPQGTYNEQFF. Here the CDR3 DNA reads TGTGCCAGCAGCCCACAGGGTACTTACAATGAGCAGTTCTTC.

The V call is TRBV10-2, the J call TRBJ2-7; D not resolved. V lost 0 bases and J 2 bases, leaving 5 bases between the germline ends. The CDR3 length is 13 residues. Germline V gene lookup returns CDR1 WSHSY and CDR2 SAAADI. The CDR3 protein is CASSESTPYEQYF. CDR3 coding DNA: TGCGCCAGCAGTGAGTCGACTCCCTACGAGCAGTACTTC.

This clonotype was seen at least ten times. This rearrangement joins TRBV4-3 to TRBJ1-2, with 8 bases lining up with TRBD1. Germline trimming cut 1 base from V and 8 bases from J; bases unmatched to any gene: 6. CDR3 length: 14 residues. Germline V lookup: CDR1 LGHNA, CDR2 YSLEER. CDR3 sequence (DNA): TGCGCCAGCAGCCAAGCAGGGGGCGGGCGAGGCTACACCTTC. This translates into CASSQAGGGRGYTF.

This clonotype occurred many times. CDR3 bases: TGTGCCAGCAGCACACCGGGACAGGGCGGCAATGAGCAGTTCTTC. Residues: CASSTPGQGGNEQFF. The rearrangement links TRBV6-6 to TRBJ2-1; 9 positions agree with TRBD1. Germline V gene sequence: CDR1 MNHNY, CDR2 SVGAGI (reference sequence). The CDR3 runs to 15 residues. V dropped 6 bases and J dropped 6; count of bases not matched to a gene: 9.

In regard to this clonotype: This sequence may be a read error, since a much larger clone differs from it by one base. CDR3 loop: CASSSGGNQGAYNEQYF. CDR3 in DNA: TGTGCCAGCAGCTCCGGGGGTAATCAAGGGGCCTACAATGAGCAGTACTTC. The V call is TRBV5-4, the J call TRBJ2-7; TRBD2 might be the D (6 bases). Per germline, CDR1 SGHNT and CDR2 YYREEE (reference sequence). This CDR3 is 17 amino acids long. The V gene lost 3 bases and the J gene lost 7 bases, with 26 bases spanning the gap.

Turning to this clonotype: A much larger clone lies a single base off, so this may be a read error. The genes are TRBV4-1 and TRBJ2-5, with D perhaps TRBD2 (5 bases). The V end lost 0 bases, the J end lost 11 bases, and 19 bases lay between the germline ends. CDR3 size: 15 residues. CDR1 MGHRA and CDR2 YSYEKL come from the germline V gene. In DNA form, the CDR3 reads TGCGCCAGCAGCCAAGATGGCTTCCTTGTGGCGGGTCAGTACTTC. Protein product: CASSQDGFLVAGQYF.

This clonotype was detected many times. J is TRBJ1-6 and V is TRBV5-6; D gene unclear. CDR1 and CDR2 from the germline V gene are SGHDT and YYEEEE. V was pared by 5 bases and J by 7 bases, with 19 bases between. The CDR3 sequence is 16 residues long. CDR3 sequence: CASSSSGGLRNSPLHF. The DNA for the CDR3 is TGTGCCAGCAGTTCCTCGGGAGGGCTTCGGAATTCACCCCTCCACTTT.